Listed below are T cell receptor beta chains from one sample, sequenced in a study of beta chain features in type 1 diabetes. Data came from immunoSEQ multiplex PCR; TCRdb stores just in-frame clones and leaves some out. The data show about 28,000 clones, with approximately 65% seen just once and roughly 2.4% held by the top ten. The sample taken for sequencing was Tregs from blood. These receptor sequences come from a woman aged 25 to 45 with type 1 diabetes. Both conserved end residues are part of each CDR3. The order of the fields is J gene, clone size, D gene, V gene, CDR3 DNA, CDR3 protein. D genes are given only for firm matches. The size entry is marked missing in some rows and otherwise reads once, few, many or a size class.

J gene: TRBJ2-2; clone size: .; D gene: .; V gene: TRBV28; CDR3 DNA: TGTGCCAGCAGTTCGTTGACAGTCACCGGGGAGCTGTTTTTT; CDR3 protein: CASSSLTVTGELFF
J gene: TRBJ1-1; clone size: .; D gene: .; V gene: TRBV11-2; CDR3 DNA: TGTGCCAGCAGCTTATTCGGGGGAGGCACTGAAGCTTTCTTT; CDR3 protein: CASSLFGGGTEAFF
J gene: TRBJ1-1; clone size: .; D gene: TRBD1; V gene: TRBV6-1; CDR3 DNA: TGTGCCAGCAGAGGACAACAGGGGGGTAACACTGAAGCTTTCTTT; CDR3 protein: CASRGQQGGNTEAFF
J gene: TRBJ2-5; clone size: few; D gene: .; V gene: TRBV7-9; CDR3 DNA: TGTGCCAGCAGGGAGGGTCAAGAGACCCAGTACTTC; CDR3 protein: CASREGQETQYF
J gene: TRBJ2-1; clone size: .; D gene: .; V gene: TRBV11-2; CDR3 DNA: TGTGCCAGCACCCTGGGGGGTAGCTCCTACAATGAGCAGTTCTTC; CDR3 protein: CASTLGGSSYNEQFF
J gene: TRBJ2-1; clone size: .; D gene: TRBD1; V gene: TRBV9; CDR3 DNA: TGTGCCAGCAGCGCATCGGGACAGGGGGGCAATGAGCAGTTCTTC; CDR3 protein: CASSASGQGGNEQFF
J gene: TRBJ2-1; clone size: .; D gene: .; V gene: TRBV27; CDR3 DNA: TGTGCCAGCAGTTTAAGGGGTTATGAGCAGTTCTTC; CDR3 protein: CASSLRGYEQFF
J gene: TRBJ2-1; clone size: .; D gene: .; V gene: TRBV30; CDR3 DNA: TGTGCCTTCCAACGGGACTACAATGAGCAGTTCTTC; CDR3 protein: CAFQRDYNEQFF
J gene: TRBJ2-3; clone size: .; D gene: .; V gene: TRBV10-3; CDR3 DNA: TGTGCCATCAGTGAAACGACAGGAGCGGATACGCAGTATTTT; CDR3 protein: CAISETTGADTQYF
J gene: TRBJ2-6; clone size: .; D gene: .; V gene: TRBV2; CDR3 DNA: TGTGCCAGCAGTGAAAGCGGGCTCCCTGGGGCCAACGTCCTGACTTTC; CDR3 protein: CASSESGLPGANVLTF
J gene: TRBJ1-2; clone size: few; D gene: TRBD1; V gene: TRBV28; CDR3 DNA: TGTGCCAGCAGTGAGGGGACAGCCAACTATGGCTACACCTTC; CDR3 protein: CASSEGTANYGYTF
J gene: TRBJ1-4; clone size: few; D gene: .; V gene: TRBV28; CDR3 DNA: TGTGCCAGCACCGGGGGGCAGGGAGTAGAAAAACTGTTTTTT; CDR3 protein: CASTGGQGVEKLFF
J gene: TRBJ2-1; clone size: once; D gene: .; V gene: TRBV5-1; CDR3 DNA: TGCGCCAGCAGATTCGGGCAGGGCTACAATGAGCAGTTCTTC; CDR3 protein: CASRFGQGYNEQFF
J gene: TRBJ1-3; clone size: .; D gene: TRBD1; V gene: TRBV4-1; CDR3 DNA: TGCGCCAGCAGCCGACAGGGTTCTGGAAACACCATATATTTT; CDR3 protein: CASSRQGSGNTIYF